This T cell receptor beta chain was sequenced for a study of spatial heterogeneity in lung cancer. This CDR3 spans 13 amino acids. The V end lost 2 bases, the J end lost 0 bases, and 2 bases lay between the germline ends. Every TCR cDNA molecule bore its own unique molecular identifier. TCRdb reprocessed the 5' RACE reads with MiXCR, giving one entry per CDR3 protein. The sample lists fewer than 55,000 distinct CDR3 sequences; 6.5% to 8% were seen once. Time point reported: sample taken at primary tumor resection. Tumor, nontumor lung or frozen PBMC supplied whole RNA, sequenced without sorting. This clonotype showed up many times.

The V call is TRBV12-3 or TRBV12-4, the J call TRBJ1-3; D not resolved. This sequence was found in a female donor with early-stage non-small cell lung cancer. This material consisted of PBMCs, taken at surgery. Here the CDR3 reads CASSLLSGNTIYF. In DNA, the CDR3 is TGTGCCAGCAGTTTACTCTCTGGAAACACCATATATTTT.